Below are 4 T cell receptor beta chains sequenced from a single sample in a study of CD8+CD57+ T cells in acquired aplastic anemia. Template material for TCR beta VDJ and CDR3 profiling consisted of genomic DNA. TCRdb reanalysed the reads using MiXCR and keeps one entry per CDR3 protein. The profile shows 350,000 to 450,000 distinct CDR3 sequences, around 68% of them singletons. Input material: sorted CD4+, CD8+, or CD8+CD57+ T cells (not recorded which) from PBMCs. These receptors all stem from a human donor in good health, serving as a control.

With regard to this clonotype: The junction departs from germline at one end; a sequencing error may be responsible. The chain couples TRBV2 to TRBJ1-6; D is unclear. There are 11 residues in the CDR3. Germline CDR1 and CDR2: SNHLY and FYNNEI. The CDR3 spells CASSVNSPRNF. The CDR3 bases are TGTGCCAGCAGTGTGAATTCGCCCCGCAACTTT.

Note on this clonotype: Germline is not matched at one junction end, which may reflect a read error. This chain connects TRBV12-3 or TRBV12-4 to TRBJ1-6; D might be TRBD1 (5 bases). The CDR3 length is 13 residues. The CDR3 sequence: CASCRGRNSPLHF. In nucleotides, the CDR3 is TGTGCCAGCTGTAGGGGTAGGAATTCACCCCTCCACTTC.

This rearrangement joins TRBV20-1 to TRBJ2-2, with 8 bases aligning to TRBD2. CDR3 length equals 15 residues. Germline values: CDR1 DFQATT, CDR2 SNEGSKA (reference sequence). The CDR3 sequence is CSAGGGVGVTGELFF. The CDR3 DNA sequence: TGCAGCGCGGGGGGAGGGGTGGGGGTCACCGGGGAGCTGTTTTTT.

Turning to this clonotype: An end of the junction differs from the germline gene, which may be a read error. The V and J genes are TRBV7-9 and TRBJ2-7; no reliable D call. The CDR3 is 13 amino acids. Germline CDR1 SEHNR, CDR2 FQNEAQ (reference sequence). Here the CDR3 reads CASSLSSAYQHHF. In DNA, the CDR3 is TGTGCCAGCAGTCTTAGTTCGGCCTACCAGCACCACTTT.